This T cell receptor (beta chain) is from a study of T cell changes during pregnancy in multiple sclerosis. Some clones are missing from TCRdb's copy, which holds only in-frame ones; the method was immunoSEQ multiplex PCR. The sample carries around 68,000 clones, just over 90% recorded once. The V end lost 4 bases, the J end lost 2 bases, and 18 bases lay between the germline ends. The germline CDR1 and CDR2 sequences are SGHTS and YDEGEE. The CDR3 has 16 amino acids. Sample: peripheral blood, taken in the third trimester of pregnancy. The TCR originated in a female donor with multiple sclerosis, enrolled in a pregnancy study. V is TRBV5-8 and J is TRBJ2-5, with a tentative D call TRBD2 (7 bases). The CDR3 region is CASSPQAGEGQETQYF. The CDR3 DNA reads TGTGCCAGCAGCCCTCAGGCAGGGGAGGGGCAAGAGACCCAGTACTTC.